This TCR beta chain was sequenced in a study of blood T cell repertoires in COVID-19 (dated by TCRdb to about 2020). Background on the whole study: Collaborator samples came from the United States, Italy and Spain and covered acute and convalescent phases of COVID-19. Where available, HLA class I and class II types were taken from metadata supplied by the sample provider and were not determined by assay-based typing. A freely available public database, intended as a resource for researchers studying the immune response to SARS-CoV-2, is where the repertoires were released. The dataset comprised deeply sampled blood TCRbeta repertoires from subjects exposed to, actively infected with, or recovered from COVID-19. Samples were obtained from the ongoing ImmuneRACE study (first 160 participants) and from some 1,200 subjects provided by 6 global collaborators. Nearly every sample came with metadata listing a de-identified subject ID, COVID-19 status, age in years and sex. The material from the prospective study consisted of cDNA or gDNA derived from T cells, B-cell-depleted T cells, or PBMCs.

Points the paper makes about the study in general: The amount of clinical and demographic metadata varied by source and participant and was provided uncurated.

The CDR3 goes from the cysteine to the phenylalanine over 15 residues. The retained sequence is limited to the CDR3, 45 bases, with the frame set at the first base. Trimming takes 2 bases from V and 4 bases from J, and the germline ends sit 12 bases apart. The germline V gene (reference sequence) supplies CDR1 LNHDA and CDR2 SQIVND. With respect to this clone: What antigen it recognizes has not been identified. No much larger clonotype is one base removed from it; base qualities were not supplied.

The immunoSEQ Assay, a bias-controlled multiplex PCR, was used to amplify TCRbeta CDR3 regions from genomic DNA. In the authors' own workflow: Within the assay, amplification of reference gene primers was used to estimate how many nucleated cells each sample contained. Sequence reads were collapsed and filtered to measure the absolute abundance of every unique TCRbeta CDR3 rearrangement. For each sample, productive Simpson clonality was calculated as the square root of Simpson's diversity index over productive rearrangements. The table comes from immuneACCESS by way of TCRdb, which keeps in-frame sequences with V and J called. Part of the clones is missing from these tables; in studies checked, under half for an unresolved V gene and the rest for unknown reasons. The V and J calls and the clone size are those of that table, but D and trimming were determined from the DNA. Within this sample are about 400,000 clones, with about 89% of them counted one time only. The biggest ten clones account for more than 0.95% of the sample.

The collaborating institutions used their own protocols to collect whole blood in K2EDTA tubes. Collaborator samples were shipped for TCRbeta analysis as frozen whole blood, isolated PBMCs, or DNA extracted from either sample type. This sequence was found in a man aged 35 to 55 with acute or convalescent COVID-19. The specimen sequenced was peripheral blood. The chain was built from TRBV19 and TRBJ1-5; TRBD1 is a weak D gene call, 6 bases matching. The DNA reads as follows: TGTGCCAGTAGTATATTTACAGGGCTTAATCAGCCCCAGCATTTT. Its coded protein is CASSIFTGLNQPQHF.